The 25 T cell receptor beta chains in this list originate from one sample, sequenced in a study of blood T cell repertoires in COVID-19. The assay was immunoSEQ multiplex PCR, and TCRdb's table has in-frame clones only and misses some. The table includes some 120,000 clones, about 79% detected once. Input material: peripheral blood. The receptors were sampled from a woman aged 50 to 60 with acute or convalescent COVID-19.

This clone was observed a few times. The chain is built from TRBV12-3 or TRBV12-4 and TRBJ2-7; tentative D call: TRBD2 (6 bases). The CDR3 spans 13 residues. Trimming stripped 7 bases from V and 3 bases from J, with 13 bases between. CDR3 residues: CASTGGYLYEQYF. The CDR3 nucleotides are TGTGCCAGCACTGGGGGGTATCTCTACGAGCAGTACTTC.

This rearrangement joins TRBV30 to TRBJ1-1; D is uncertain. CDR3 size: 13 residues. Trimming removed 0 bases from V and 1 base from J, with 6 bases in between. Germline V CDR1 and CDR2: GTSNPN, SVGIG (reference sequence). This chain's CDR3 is CAWSVIRNTEAFF. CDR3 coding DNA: TGTGCCTGGAGTGTAATTCGGAACACTGAAGCTTTCTTT.

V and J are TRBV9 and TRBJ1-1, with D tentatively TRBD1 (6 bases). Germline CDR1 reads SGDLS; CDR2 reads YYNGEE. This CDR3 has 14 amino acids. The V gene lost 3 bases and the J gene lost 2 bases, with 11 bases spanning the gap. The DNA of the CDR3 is TGTGCCAGCAGCGGGGGACATCCCAACACTGAAGCTTTCTTT. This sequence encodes CASSGGHPNTEAFF.

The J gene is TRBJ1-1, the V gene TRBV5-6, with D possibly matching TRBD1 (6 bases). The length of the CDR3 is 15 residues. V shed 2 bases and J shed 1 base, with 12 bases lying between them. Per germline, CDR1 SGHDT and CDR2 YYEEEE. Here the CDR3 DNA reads TGTGCCAGCAGCTTCCGGGGGGCGGGGAACACTGAAGCTTTCTTT. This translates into CASSFRGAGNTEAFF.

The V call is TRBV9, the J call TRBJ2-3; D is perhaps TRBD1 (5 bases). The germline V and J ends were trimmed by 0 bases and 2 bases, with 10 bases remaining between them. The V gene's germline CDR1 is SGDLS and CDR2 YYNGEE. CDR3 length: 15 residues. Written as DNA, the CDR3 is TGTGCCAGCAGCGTAGACGGACAAGCCACAGATACGCAGTATTTT. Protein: CASSVDGQATDTQYF.

The CDR3 reads CASSPPVPTGGNSYEQYF. CDR3 bases: TGTGCCAGCTCACCACCAGTGCCCACAGGGGGTAATTCCTACGAGCAGTACTTC. The V call is TRBV18, the J call TRBJ2-7; 8 nucleotides align to TRBD1. The J segment lost 1 base and the V segment lost 0 bases, leaving 11 bases of the junction unmatched. This CDR3 has 18 residues. The germline gives CDR1 KGHSH, CDR2 LQKENI.

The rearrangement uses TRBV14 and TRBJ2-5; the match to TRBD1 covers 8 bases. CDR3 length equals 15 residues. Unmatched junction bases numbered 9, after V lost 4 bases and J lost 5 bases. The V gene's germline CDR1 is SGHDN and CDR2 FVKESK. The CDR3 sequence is CASSPLGQAGETQYF. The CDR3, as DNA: TGTGCCAGCAGCCCTTTGGGACAGGCAGGGGAGACCCAGTACTTC.

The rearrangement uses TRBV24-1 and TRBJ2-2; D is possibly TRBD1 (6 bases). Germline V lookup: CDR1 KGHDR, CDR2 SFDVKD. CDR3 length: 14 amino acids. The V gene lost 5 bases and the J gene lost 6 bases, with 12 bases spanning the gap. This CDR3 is CATSVQGQAGELFF. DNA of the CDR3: TGTGCCACCAGTGTACAGGGACAAGCCGGGGAGCTGTTTTTT.

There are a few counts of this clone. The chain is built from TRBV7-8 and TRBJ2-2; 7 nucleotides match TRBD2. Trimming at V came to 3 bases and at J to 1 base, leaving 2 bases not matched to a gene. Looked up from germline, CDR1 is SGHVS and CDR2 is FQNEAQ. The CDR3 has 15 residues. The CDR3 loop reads CASSLTSQNTGELFF. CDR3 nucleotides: TGTGCCAGCAGCTTGACTAGCCAGAACACCGGGGAGCTGTTTTTT. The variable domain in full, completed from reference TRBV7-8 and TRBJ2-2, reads GAGVSQSPRYKVAKRGQDVALRCDPISGHVSLFWYQQALGQGPEFLTYFQNEAQLDKSGLPSDRFFAERPEGSVSTLKIQRTQQEDSAVYLCASSLTSQNTGELFFGEGSRLTVL.

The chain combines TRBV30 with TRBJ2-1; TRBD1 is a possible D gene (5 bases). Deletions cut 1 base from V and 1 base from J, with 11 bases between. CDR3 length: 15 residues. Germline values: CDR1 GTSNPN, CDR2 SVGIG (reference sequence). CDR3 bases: TGTGCCTGGAGTGGGGCAGGGATATCCTACAATGAGCAGTTCTTC. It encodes CAWSGAGISYNEQFF.

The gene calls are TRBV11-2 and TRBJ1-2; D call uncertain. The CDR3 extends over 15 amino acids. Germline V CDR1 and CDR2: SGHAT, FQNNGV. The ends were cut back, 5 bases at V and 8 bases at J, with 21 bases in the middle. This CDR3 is CASSNAEGIGGGYTF. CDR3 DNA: TGTGCCAGCAGCAACGCCGAGGGTATAGGTGGCGGCTACACCTTC.

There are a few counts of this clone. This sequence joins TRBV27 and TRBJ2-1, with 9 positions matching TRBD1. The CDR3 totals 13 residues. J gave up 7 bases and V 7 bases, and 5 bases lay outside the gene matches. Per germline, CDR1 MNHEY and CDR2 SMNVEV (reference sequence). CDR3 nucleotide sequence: TGTGCCAGCACGAGACAGGGGGTTAATGAGCAGTTCTTC. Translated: CASTRQGVNEQFF.

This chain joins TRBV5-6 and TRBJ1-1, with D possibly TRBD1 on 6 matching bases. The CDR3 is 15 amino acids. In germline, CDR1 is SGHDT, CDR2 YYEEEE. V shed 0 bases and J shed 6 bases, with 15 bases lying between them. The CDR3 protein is CASSLDLSRGPEAFF. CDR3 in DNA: TGTGCCAGCAGCTTGGATCTTTCCAGGGGCCCTGAAGCTTTCTTT.

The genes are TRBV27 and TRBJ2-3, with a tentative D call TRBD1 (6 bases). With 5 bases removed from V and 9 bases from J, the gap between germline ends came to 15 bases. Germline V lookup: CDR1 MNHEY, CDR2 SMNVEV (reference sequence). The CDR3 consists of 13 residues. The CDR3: CASSVRGRDTQYF. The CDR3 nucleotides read TGTGCCAGCAGTGTTAGGGGGAGAGACACGCAGTATTTT.

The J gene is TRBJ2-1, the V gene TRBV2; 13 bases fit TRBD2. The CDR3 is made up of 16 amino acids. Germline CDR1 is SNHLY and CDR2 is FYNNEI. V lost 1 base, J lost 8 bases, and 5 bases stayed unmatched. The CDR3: CASSEVTSGGVHEQFF. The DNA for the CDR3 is TGTGCCAGCAGTGAAGTCACTAGCGGGGGGGTTCATGAGCAGTTCTTC.

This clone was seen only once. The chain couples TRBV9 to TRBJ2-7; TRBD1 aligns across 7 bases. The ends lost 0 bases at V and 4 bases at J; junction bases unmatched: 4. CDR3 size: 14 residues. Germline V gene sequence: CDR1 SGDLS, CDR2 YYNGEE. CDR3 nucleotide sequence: TGTGCCAGCAGCGTAGGTCCACAGGGGTACGAGCAGTACTTC. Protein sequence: CASSVGPQGYEQYF.

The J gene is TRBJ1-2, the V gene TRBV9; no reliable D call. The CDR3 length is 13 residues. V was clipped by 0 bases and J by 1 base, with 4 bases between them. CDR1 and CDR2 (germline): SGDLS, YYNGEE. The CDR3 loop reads CASSVADNYGYTF. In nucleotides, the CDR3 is TGTGCCAGCAGCGTAGCAGATAACTATGGCTACACCTTC.

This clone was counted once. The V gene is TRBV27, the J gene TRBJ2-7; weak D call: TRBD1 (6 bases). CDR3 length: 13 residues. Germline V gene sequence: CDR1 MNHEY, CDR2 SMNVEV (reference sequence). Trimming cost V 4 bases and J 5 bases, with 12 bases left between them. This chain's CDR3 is CASSSTGIHEQYF. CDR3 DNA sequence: TGTGCCAGCAGTTCAACAGGGATCCACGAGCAGTACTTC.

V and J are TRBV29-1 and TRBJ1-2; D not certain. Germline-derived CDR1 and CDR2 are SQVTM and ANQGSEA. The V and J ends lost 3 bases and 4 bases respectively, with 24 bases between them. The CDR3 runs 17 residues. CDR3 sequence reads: CSVDESPQREKFYGYTF. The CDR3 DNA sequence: TGCAGCGTTGACGAATCGCCCCAGAGGGAGAAGTTCTATGGCTACACCTTC.

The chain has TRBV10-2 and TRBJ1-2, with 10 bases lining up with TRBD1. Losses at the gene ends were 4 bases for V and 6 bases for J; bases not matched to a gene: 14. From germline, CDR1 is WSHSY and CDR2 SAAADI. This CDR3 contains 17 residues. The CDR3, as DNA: TGCGCCAGCAGTGGAGCCCGCAGTGACAGGGGGCTGGATGGCTACACCTTC. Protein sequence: CASSGARSDRGLDGYTF.

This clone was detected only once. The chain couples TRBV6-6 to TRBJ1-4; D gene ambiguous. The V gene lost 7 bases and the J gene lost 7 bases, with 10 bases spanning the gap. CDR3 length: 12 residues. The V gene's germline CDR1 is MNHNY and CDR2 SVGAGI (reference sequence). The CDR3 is CASKISGEKLFF. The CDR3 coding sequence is TGTGCCAGCAAAATCTCCGGTGAAAAACTGTTTTTT.

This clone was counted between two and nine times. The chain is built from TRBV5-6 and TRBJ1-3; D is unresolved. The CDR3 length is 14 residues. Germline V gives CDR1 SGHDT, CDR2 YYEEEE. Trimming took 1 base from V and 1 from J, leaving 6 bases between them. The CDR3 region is CASSLTLSGNTIYF. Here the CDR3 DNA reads TGTGCCAGCAGCTTGACACTATCTGGAAACACCATATATTTT.

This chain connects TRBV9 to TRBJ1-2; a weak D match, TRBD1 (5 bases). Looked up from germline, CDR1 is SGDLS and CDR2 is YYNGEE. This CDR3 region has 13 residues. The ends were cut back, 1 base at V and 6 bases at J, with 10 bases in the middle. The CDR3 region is CASSVYAGNGYTF. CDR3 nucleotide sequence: TGTGCCAGCAGCGTATATGCAGGGAATGGCTACACCTTC.

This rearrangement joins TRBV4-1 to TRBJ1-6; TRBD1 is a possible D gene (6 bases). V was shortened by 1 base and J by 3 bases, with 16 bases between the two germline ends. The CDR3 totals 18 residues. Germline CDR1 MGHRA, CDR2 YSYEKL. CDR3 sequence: CASSQGRQVPYYNSPLHF. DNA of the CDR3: TGCGCCAGCAGCCAAGGTCGACAGGTTCCCTACTATAATTCACCCCTCCACTTT.

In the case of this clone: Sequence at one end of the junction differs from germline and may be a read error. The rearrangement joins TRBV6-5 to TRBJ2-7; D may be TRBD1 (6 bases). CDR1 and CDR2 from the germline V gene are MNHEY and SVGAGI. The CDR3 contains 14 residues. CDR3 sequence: CASTSHRDVYAQYF. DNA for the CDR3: TGTGCCAGCACAAGCCACAGGGATGTTTACGCGCAGTACTTC.